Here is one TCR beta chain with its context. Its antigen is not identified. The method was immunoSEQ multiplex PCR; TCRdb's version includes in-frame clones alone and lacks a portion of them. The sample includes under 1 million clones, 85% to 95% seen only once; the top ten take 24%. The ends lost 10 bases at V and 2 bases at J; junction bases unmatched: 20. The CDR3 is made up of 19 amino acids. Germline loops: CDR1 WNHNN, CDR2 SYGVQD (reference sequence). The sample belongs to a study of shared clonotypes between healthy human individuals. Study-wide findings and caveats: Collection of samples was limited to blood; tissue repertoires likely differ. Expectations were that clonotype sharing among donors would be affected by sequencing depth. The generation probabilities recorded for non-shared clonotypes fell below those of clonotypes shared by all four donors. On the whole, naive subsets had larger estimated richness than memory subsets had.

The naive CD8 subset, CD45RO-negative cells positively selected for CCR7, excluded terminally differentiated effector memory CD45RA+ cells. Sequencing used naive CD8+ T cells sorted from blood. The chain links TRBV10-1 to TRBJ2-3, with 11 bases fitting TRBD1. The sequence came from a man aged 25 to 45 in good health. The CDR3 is CAILASGTGGDRVTDTQYF. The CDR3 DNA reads TGCGCCATCCTTGCCTCCGGGACAGGGGGAGATCGGGTCACAGATACGCAGTATTTT.